Shown below are 2 T cell receptor beta chains from a single sample sequenced in a study of cytomegalovirus exposure and HLA in healthy donors. This table comes from immunoSEQ multiplex PCR, and its TCRdb copy is limited to in-frame clones, with some not included. This table has tens of thousands of clones, over 85% appearing once. The specimen was PBMCs. Every receptor here comes from a man younger than 30 in good health and CMV-seropositive.

The rearrangement uses TRBV7-9 and TRBJ2-5, with 13 positions matching TRBD2. J lost 5 bases, V lost 5 bases, and 5 bases had no gene match. The CDR3 consists of 15 residues. Germline V lookup: CDR1 SEHNR, CDR2 FQNEAQ (reference sequence). Here the CDR3 DNA reads TGTGCCAGCAGCCTGGGGACTAGCGGGGAGGAGACCCAGTACTTC. This codes for CASSLGTSGEETQYF.

The chain carries TRBV6-1 and TRBJ1-2; D remains unclear. The CDR3 has 17 residues. V lost 1 base and J lost 1, with 16 bases in between. Per the germline V gene, CDR1 is MNHNS and CDR2 is SASEGT. The CDR3 is CASSEGPSGFNNYGYTF. The DNA of the CDR3 is TGTGCCAGCAGTGAAGGGCCCTCGGGGTTCAATAACTATGGCTACACCTTC.